This T cell receptor (beta chain) was profiled in a study of blood T cell repertoires in COVID-19 (dated by TCRdb to about 2020). General notes on the study: The collaborator samples originated in the United States, Italy and Spain and spanned the acute and convalescent phases of COVID-19. The prospective study material was composed of cDNA or gDNA derived from T cells, B-cell-depleted T cells, or PBMCs. A de-identified subject ID, COVID-19 status, age in years and sex were almost always included in the sample metadata. A freely available public database, intended as a resource for researchers studying the immune response to SARS-CoV-2, is where the repertoires were released. The samples were drawn from two sources: the first 160 participants of the ongoing ImmuneRACE study, and 950 to 1,500 subjects contributed by 6 global collaborators. The dataset comprised deeply sampled blood TCRbeta repertoires from subjects exposed to, actively infected with, or recovered from COVID-19. Where available, HLA class I and class II types were obtained from metadata supplied by the sample provider rather than from assay-based typing. What the research found in general, with its limitations: How much clinical and demographic metadata was included differed by source and by participant, and the metadata was provided uncurated.

The immunoSEQ Assay, a bias-controlled multiplex PCR, was used to amplify TCRbeta CDR3 regions from genomic DNA. As for the original processing: The number of nucleated cells in each sample was estimated by amplification of reference gene primers within the assay. Sequence reads were collapsed and filtered to measure the absolute abundance of every unique TCRbeta CDR3 rearrangement. For each sample, productive Simpson clonality was calculated as the square root of Simpson's diversity index across productive rearrangements. TCRdb mirrors the immuneACCESS table, restricted to in-frame sequences. Some clones are absent from its copies; in checked studies, under half trace to an unresolved V gene, and the reason for the others is unknown. The D gene and trimming were derived from the DNA, and the V and J assignments and clone size from that table. The sample profile shows around 250,000 clones; 86% of them were found once. The ten largest clones add up to about 3.5% of the sample.

Counted from cysteine to phenylalanine, this CDR3 has 14 amino acids. The retained sequence is limited to the CDR3, 42 bases, with the frame set at the first base. CDR1 and CDR2 are read off the germline V gene as SGDLS and YYNGEE. Trimming costs V 2 bases and J 2 bases, and their ends lie 10 bases apart. This clone showed up just once. The clone's antigen remains unknown. No much larger clone exists at a distance of one base, and base qualities are not known. Whole blood was collected in K2EDTA tubes by collaborating institutions according to the institutions' own protocols. Collaborator samples were shipped for TCRbeta analysis as frozen whole blood, isolated PBMCs, or DNA extracted from either sample type.

This TCR came from a man between 18 and 29 years old with active or convalescent COVID-19. Recombination joined TRBV9 with TRBJ1-1; TRBD1 is possibly the D segment (5 matching bases). The material sequenced was peripheral blood. The nucleotides are TGTGCCAGCAGCGTTGACAGCCTTAACACTGAAGCTTTCTTT. Its translation is CASSVDSLNTEAFF.